One and the same sample provided the 27 T cell receptor beta chains below, sequenced in a study of breast tumors, draining lymph nodes, adjacent tissues. One entry per CDR3 protein, called by TCRdb with MiXCR from the multiplex PCR reads. Counted here are approximately 89,000 distinct CDR3 sequences, approximately 30% occurring once; the ten biggest clones make up over 8%. Samples came from axillary lymph nodes draining the breast cancer. Sequenced: axillary lymph node tissue. The receptors were gathered from a female donor with breast cancer. Some clones in this sample may be carry-over from other donors' samples.

This clonotype has at least ten counts. CDR3 nucleotide sequence: TGTGCCACCAGCCCCCCGGCTAGCGGGAGGCGGGAGAGCGAGCAGTTCTTC. This sequence encodes CATSPPASGRRESEQFF. The V and J genes are TRBV24-1 and TRBJ2-1; 11 bases line up with TRBD2. The CDR3 covers 17 residues. CDR1 and CDR2 (germline): KGHDR, SFDVKD. The V segment lost 7 bases and the J segment 10 bases; nucleotides outside the gene matches: 17.

This clonotype was picked up many times. The CDR3 here is CASSPRQGLLETQYF. The CDR3 DNA follows: TGTGCCAGCTCACCACGACAGGGGCTTTTGGAGACCCAGTACTTC. The rearrangement uses TRBV18 and TRBJ2-5, with TRBD1 matching 8 bases. This CDR3 comprises 15 residues. Germline V gene lookup returns CDR1 KGHSH and CDR2 LQKENI. After removal of 1 base from V and 5 bases from J, the junction contained 6 bases not matched to a gene.

The chain couples TRBV9 to TRBJ2-1; TRBD2 aligns across 13 bases. This CDR3 has 14 amino acids. Germline V lookup: CDR1 SGDLS, CDR2 YYNGEE. Losses at the gene ends were 4 bases for V and 12 bases for J; bases not matched to a gene: 7. The CDR3: CASSSGTSGKGQFF. CDR3 bases: TGTGCCAGCAGCTCCGGGACTAGCGGGAAAGGGCAGTTCTTC.

This clonotype was detected many times. This rearrangement joins TRBV7-2 to TRBJ1-2; TRBD1 aligns across 7 bases. There are 14 residues in the CDR3. Germline CDR1 reads SGHTA; CDR2 reads FQGNSA. V dropped 5 bases and J dropped 4; count of bases not matched to a gene: 7. The CDR3 spells CASSPGQRFYGYTF. CDR3 bases: TGTGCCAGCAGCCCGGGACAGCGATTCTATGGCTACACCTTC.

The chain couples TRBV24-1 to TRBJ2-7; 7 bases align to TRBD2. The CDR3 is made up of 14 amino acids. CDR1 KGHDR and CDR2 SFDVKD come from the germline V gene. Trimming at V came to 5 bases and at J to 6 bases, leaving 9 bases not matched to a gene. The DNA for the CDR3 is TGTGCCACCAGTGGGCGGGAGAGGGAAGGCGAGCAGTACTTC. This encodes CATSGREREGEQYF.

This clonotype has at least ten counts. V gene TRBV7-9 combines with J gene TRBJ2-7; 8 nucleotides match TRBD2. Losses at the gene ends were 6 bases for V and 4 bases for J; bases not matched to a gene: 8. The CDR3 has 14 residues. Germline V gives CDR1 SEHNR, CDR2 FQNEAQ (reference sequence). The CDR3 DNA sequence: TGTGCCAGCAGTCACGGGACTAGATTGTACGAGCAGTACTTC. Its protein is CASSHGTRLYEQYF.

This clonotype was seen ten or more times. The J gene is TRBJ2-2, the V gene TRBV6-6, with D possibly being TRBD2 (5 bases). The CDR3 is made up of 15 amino acids. CDR1 MNHNY and CDR2 SVGAGI come from the germline V gene (reference sequence). Trimming stripped 3 bases from V and 4 bases from J, with 12 bases between. CDR3 region: CASSYRPRGTGELFF. The DNA for the CDR3 is TGTGCCAGCAGTTATAGACCCCGGGGCACCGGGGAGCTGTTTTTT.

This clonotype appeared a few times. The V and J genes are TRBV6-2 or TRBV6-3 and TRBJ1-1; D call uncertain. The CDR3 is 13 amino acids. Germline CDR1 and CDR2: MNHEY and SVGEGT. The V end lost 8 bases, the J end lost 5 bases, and 15 bases lay between the germline ends. CDR3 residues: CASCPLVGTEAFF. The CDR3, as DNA: TGTGCCAGCTGTCCCCTCGTAGGTACTGAAGCTTTCTTT.

This clonotype was seen ten or more times. The chain uses TRBV7-2 and TRBJ2-7, with D perhaps matching TRBD2 (6 bases). The germline gives CDR1 SGHTA, CDR2 FQGNSA. The CDR3 is 12 amino acids. The ends were cut back, 3 bases at V and 6 bases at J, with 9 bases in the middle. CDR3 sequence: CASSFRGGEQYF. CDR3 DNA sequence: TGTGCCAGCAGCTTTCGGGGAGGCGAGCAGTACTTC.

This clonotype was recorded a few times. J is TRBJ1-2 and V is TRBV2, with TRBD1 as a possible D gene (5 bases). This CDR3 has 13 residues. Trimming removed 6 bases at V and 2 bases at J, with 10 bases between. The germline V gene has CDR1 SNHLY and CDR2 FYNNEI. The CDR3 DNA follows: TGTGCCAGCAGGACAGCAAAAAACTATGGCTACACCTTC. This sequence encodes CASRTAKNYGYTF.

This clonotype appeared many times. CDR3: CASSGTVGANVLTF. The CDR3 DNA reads as TGTGCCAGTAGTGGGACAGTGGGGGCCAACGTCCTGACTTTC. This chain links TRBV19 with TRBJ2-6, with 7 positions matching TRBD1. V trimming: 5 bases; J trimming: 4 bases; junction bases outside the gene matches: 2. This CDR3 comprises 14 residues. CDR1 and CDR2 from the germline V gene are LNHDA and SQIVND (reference sequence).

There are a few counts of this clonotype. The genes are TRBV11-2 and TRBJ1-1, with D uncertain. Per germline, CDR1 SGHAT and CDR2 FQNNGV. Trimming removed 4 bases from V and 2 bases from J, with 8 bases in between. This CDR3 region has 13 residues. The DNA for the CDR3 is TGTGCCAGCAGCTCTGAACACAACACTGAAGCTTTCTTT. It specifies CASSSEHNTEAFF.

This clonotype has at least ten counts. The rearrangement uses TRBV3-1 and TRBJ1-5; no clear D gene. The CDR3 is 15 residues long. From germline, CDR1 is LGHDT and CDR2 YNNKEL (reference sequence). Trimming stripped 4 bases from V and 6 bases from J, with 16 bases between. CDR3 nucleotides: TGTGCCAGCAGCCCCGTAGGCGGTCAGGCTCAGCCCCAGCATTTT. It yields the protein CASSPVGGQAQPQHF.

This clonotype was seen only once. V is TRBV10-2 and J is TRBJ2-3; D ambiguous. The germline V and J ends were trimmed by 11 bases and 0 bases, with 15 bases remaining between them. The CDR3 extends over 14 amino acids. CDR1 WSHSY and CDR2 SAAADI come from the germline V gene. CDR3 region: CAVGPAPSTDTQYF. In DNA, the CDR3 is TGCGCCGTTGGCCCAGCGCCTAGCACAGATACGCAGTATTTT.

A word on this clonotype: Relative to the germline gene, one junction end is altered; a read error may explain this. The chain carries TRBV4-1 and TRBJ2-7; perhaps TRBD2 as D (7 bases). Germline CDR1 reads MGHRA; CDR2 reads YSYEKL. The CDR3 totals 15 residues. The CDR3 loop reads CASGQSKGGDYEQYF. CDR3 coding DNA: TGCGCCAGCGGCCAATCAAAGGGGGGGGATTACGAGCAGTACTTC.

This clonotype was observed at least ten times. The J gene is TRBJ2-4, the V gene TRBV7-9; D remains unclear. V lost 5 bases and J 4 bases, leaving 12 bases between the germline ends. The CDR3 extends over 14 amino acids. Germline CDR1 is SEHNR and CDR2 is FQNEAQ (reference sequence). The CDR3 region is CASSLIVRKNIQYF. Here the CDR3 DNA reads TGTGCCAGCAGCCTAATTGTTAGGAAAAACATTCAGTACTTC.

With respect to this clonotype: Relative to the germline gene, one junction end is altered; a read error may explain this. The chain combines TRBV7-2 with TRBJ2-5; 8 bases are shared with TRBD2. CDR1 and CDR2 from the germline V gene are SGHTA and FQGNSA. This CDR3 is 15 amino acids long. The CDR3 region is CASSLDAGGEGTQHF. Written as DNA, the CDR3 is TGTGCCAGCAGCTTAGACGCGGGGGGAGAAGGGACCCAGCACTTC.

In this sample, this clonotype turned up many times. The chain couples TRBV7-3 to TRBJ2-2, with 9 bases aligning to TRBD2. The length of the CDR3 is 17 residues. The J segment lost 9 bases and the V segment lost 5 bases, leaving 16 bases of the junction unmatched. CDR1 SGHTA and CDR2 FQGTGA come from the germline V gene. The CDR3 DNA is TGTGCCAGCAGCCCTAGTCTCTCGGCGGGAGGGCCAAGGGAGCTGTTTTTT. This gives the protein CASSPSLSAGGPRELFF.

Ten or more counts support this clonotype. The chain employs TRBV6-1 and TRBJ1-5; D gene ambiguous. The germline V and J ends were trimmed by 3 bases and 7 bases, with 4 bases remaining between them. This CDR3 contains 11 residues. Germline CDR1 reads MNHNS; CDR2 reads SASEGT. The CDR3 sequence is CASSDRQPQHF. The CDR3 bases are TGTGCCAGCAGTGACAGGCAGCCCCAGCATTTT.

This clonotype has ten or more counts. This chain links TRBV4-3 with TRBJ1-3; D is uncertain. This CDR3 has 16 amino acids. Germline CDR1 and CDR2: LGHNA and YSLEER. The V and J ends lost 0 bases and 2 bases respectively, with 11 bases between them. The CDR3 DNA reads TGCGCCAGCAGCCAAGATGTCCGGGAACCTGGAAACACCATATATTTT. Residues: CASSQDVREPGNTIYF.

Many counts were recorded for this clonotype. A read error may be the cause here, since a much bigger clone is one base away. CDR3 sequence reads: CSAIPPGSTSEQYF. CDR3 nucleotide sequence: TGCAGTGCTATCCCCCCGGGGAGTACCTCCGAGCAGTACTTC. This chain links TRBV20-1 with TRBJ2-7; TRBD2 is a possible D gene (5 bases). Germline CDR1 reads DFQATT; CDR2 reads SNEGSKA (reference sequence). The germline V and J ends were trimmed by 4 bases and 6 bases, with 19 bases remaining between them. The CDR3 runs to 14 residues.

This clonotype was counted ten times or more. This may arise from a read error, as a much more abundant clone is one base away. J is TRBJ1-2 and V is TRBV20-1; D is ambiguous. Germline lookup yields CDR1 DFQATT and CDR2 SNEGSKA (reference sequence). This CDR3 spans 12 amino acids. The CDR3 DNA is TGCAGTGCTAGAGATAAAGGGTATGGCTCCACCTTC. Translating gives CSARDKGYGSTF.

On this clonotype: Being one base from a much bigger clone, this may be a read error. As the CDR3 is not closed by the conserved phenylalanine or tryptophan, this likely results from a read error. The V and J genes are TRBV5-5 and TRBJ2-5; a weak D match, TRBD2 (6 bases). From germline, CDR1 is SGHKS and CDR2 YYEKEE (reference sequence). Trimming left V 2 bases short and J 2 bases short, with 13 bases between. The CDR3 runs to 15 residues. The CDR3 region has the DNA TGTGCCAGCAGCTTCGGGGGATGGATTCAAGAGACCCAGTACCTC. It specifies CASSFGGWIQETQYL.

The chain carries TRBV12-3 or TRBV12-4 and TRBJ1-1; D unresolved. V shed 3 bases and J shed 5 bases, with 10 bases lying between them. The CDR3 loop spans 13 amino acids. For the CDR3, the DNA is TGTGCCAGCAGTTTTAACAAGAATACTGAAGCTTTCTTT. The encoded protein is CASSFNKNTEAFF.

This clonotype showed up many times. The chain employs TRBV6-5 and TRBJ2-2, with TRBD2 matching over 9 bases. J gave up 5 bases and V 5 bases, and 9 bases lay outside the gene matches. Germline CDR1 MNHEY, CDR2 SVGAGI. This CDR3 spans 16 amino acids. The CDR3 nucleotides read TGTGCCAGCAGTCCAATAGCGGGAGTTGGTACCGGGGAGCTGTTTTTT. Its protein is CASSPIAGVGTGELFF.

This clonotype has ten or more counts. The rearrangement joins TRBV5-6 to TRBJ2-5, with D tentatively TRBD1 (5 bases). The germline gives CDR1 SGHDT, CDR2 YYEEEE. The V and J ends lost 2 bases and 7 bases respectively, with 18 bases between them. The CDR3 is 15 residues long. The CDR3 is CASSFKDTDVGTQYF. In DNA form, the CDR3 reads TGTGCCAGCAGCTTTAAGGACACGGATGTGGGGACCCAGTACTTC.

This clonotype occurred many times. The chain combines TRBV12-3 or TRBV12-4 with TRBJ1-4, with D possibly being TRBD1 (5 bases). Trimming removed 1 base at V and 8 bases at J, with 8 bases between. The CDR3 contains 13 residues. The CDR3 spells CASSLVAGEKLFF. The CDR3 nucleotides read TGTGCCAGCAGTTTAGTTGCAGGGGAAAAACTGTTTTTT.